Listed below are T cell receptor beta chains from one sample, sequenced in a study of a mutant IDH1 vaccine in newly diagnosed glioma. Antigens for these TCRs are unknown. Clones were sequenced by immunoSEQ multiplex PCR, and TCRdb holds only the in-frame ones, with some missing. The sample records 70,000 to 100,000 clones, over 75% being singletons. This material consisted of PBMCs, taken from a glioma patient whose treatment included an IDH1 peptide vaccine. Every receptor here comes from a woman between 45 and 65 years old with glioma. CDR3s include the opening cysteine and the closing phenylalanine or tryptophan. Each record gives: V gene, J gene, clone size, D gene, CDR3 protein, CDR3 DNA. The D gene is left open where the match is weak. Clone sizes are given selectively: once, few, many, or a class where the clone is expanded.

>TRBV10-1|TRBJ1-2|once|TRBD1
CASSQDRLYGYTF
TGCGCCAGCAGCCAGGACAGGCTCTATGGCTACACCTTC
>TRBV27|TRBJ1-5|NA|TRBD1
CASSQDRGPRWPQHF
TGTGCCAGCAGTCAAGACAGGGGGCCCCGGTGGCCCCAGCATTTT
>TRBV10-3|TRBJ2-7|NA|NA
CAIKGDLVTYEQYF
TGTGCCATCAAGGGGGACCTGGTGACTTACGAGCAGTACTTC
>TRBV7-9|TRBJ2-7|once|NA
CASSFLVDYEQYF
TGTGCCAGCAGCTTCTTAGTTGACTACGAGCAGTACTTC
>TRBV5-6|TRBJ1-1|NA|NA
CASSSVTVGNTEAFF
TGTGCCAGCAGCTCCGTTACGGTTGGGAACACTGAAGCTTTCTTT
>TRBV6-1|TRBJ2-1|NA|NA
CASRDRTPPNEQFF
TGTGCCAGCAGGGACCGCACTCCTCCCAATGAGCAGTTCTTC
>TRBV28|TRBJ2-5|NA|TRBD2
CASNGGGPQETQYF
TGTGCCAGCAACGGGGGAGGGCCCCAAGAGACCCAGTACTTC
>TRBV28|TRBJ1-5|NA|NA
CASSPTRVRGNQPQHF
TGTGCCAGCAGTCCAACTAGGGTTCGGGGCAATCAGCCCCAGCATTTT
>TRBV10-3|TRBJ2-2|NA|NA
CAILGDTGELFF
TGTGCCATCCTTGGCGACACCGGGGAGCTGTTTTTT
>TRBV19|TRBJ1-5|NA|NA
CASTGTHPNQPQHF
TGTGCCAGTACAGGGACTCACCCCAATCAGCCCCAGCATTTT
>TRBV9|TRBJ2-3|once|TRBD2
CASSVGSGRATDTQYF
TGTGCCAGCAGCGTAGGTAGCGGGAGGGCCACAGATACGCAGTATTTT
>TRBV5-1|TRBJ2-1|once|TRBD2
CASSKRLAGGYNEQFF
TGCGCCAGCAGCAAAAGACTAGCGGGTGGATACAATGAGCAGTTCTTC
>TRBV29-1|TRBJ2-7|NA|NA
CSVEDRSYEQYF
TGCAGCGTTGAGGACCGATCCTACGAGCAGTACTTC
>TRBV5-4|TRBJ2-5|NA|NA
CASSLQGGGETQYF
TGTGCCAGCAGCTTACAGGGAGGAGGAGAGACCCAGTACTTC
>TRBV5-5|TRBJ1-2|NA|TRBD1
CASSLASRDRGLDTF
TGTGCCAGCAGCTTGGCCTCAAGGGACAGGGGACTTGACACCTTC
>TRBV6-6|TRBJ2-1|NA|TRBD1
CASSYNRGRGNNEQFF
TGTGCCAGCAGTTACAACAGGGGTAGAGGTAACAATGAGCAGTTCTTC
>TRBV6-1|TRBJ2-1|NA|NA
CASSYQNEQFF
TGTGCCAGCAGTTACCAAAATGAGCAGTTCTTC
>TRBV27|TRBJ2-1|NA|TRBD2
CASMSGGRANEQFF
TGTGCCAGCATGAGCGGGGGTCGGGCGAATGAGCAGTTCTTC
>TRBV28|TRBJ2-2|NA|NA
CASSLARGAVGELFF
TGTGCCAGCAGTTTGGCCAGGGGGGCGGTCGGGGAGCTGTTTTTT
>TRBV7-2|TRBJ2-5|NA|NA
CASSLNGARETQYF
TGTGCCAGCAGCTTAAACGGGGCGCGGGAGACCCAGTACTTC
>TRBV29-1|TRBJ2-1|NA|NA
CSVEDGQTYNEQFF
TGCAGCGTTGAAGATGGGCAGACCTACAATGAGCAGTTCTTC
>TRBV5-1|TRBJ2-1|NA|TRBD2
CASSLGLAGDLQFF
TGCGCCAGCAGCTTGGGACTAGCGGGAGATCTCCAGTTCTTC
>TRBV28|TRBJ2-1|NA|NA
CASSFNSGNEQFF
TGTGCCAGCAGTTTTAATTCTGGCAATGAGCAGTTCTTC